Presented here are 26 T cell receptor beta chains from one specimen sequenced in a study of shared clonotypes between healthy human individuals. CD45RO negativity and positive selection for CCR7 defined naive CD8 cells, a population that excluded terminally differentiated effector memory CD45RA+ cells. Assay: immunoSEQ multiplex PCR; the TCRdb copy retains only in-frame clones and omits some. Of about 2.2 million clones in the sample, 93% were seen once. The material sequenced was naive CD8+ T cells from PBMCs. Every receptor here comes from a man aged 18 to 35 in good health. Some clones in this sample may be carry-over from other donors' samples.

The gene calls are TRBV30 and TRBJ1-3, with D possibly being TRBD1 (5 bases). CDR3 length: 15 residues. V was clipped by 3 bases and J by 1 base, with 13 bases between them. CDR1 GTSNPN and CDR2 SVGIG come from the germline V gene (reference sequence). CDR3 in DNA: TGTGCCTGGAGGGACCGGGGGTTTTCTGGAAACACCATATATTTT. Protein sequence: CAWRDRGFSGNTIYF.

The chain joins TRBV10-3 to TRBJ1-1; 8 bases agree with TRBD1. This CDR3 is built from 15 residues. Germline CDR1 and CDR2: ENHRY and SYGVKD. Losses at the gene ends were 5 bases for V and 0 bases for J; bases not matched to a gene: 5. The CDR3 sequence: CAISTGTGMNTEAFF. The CDR3 coding sequence is TGTGCCATCAGTACTGGGACAGGCATGAACACTGAAGCTTTCTTT.

This sequence joins TRBV13 and TRBJ2-3; TRBD2 aligns across 7 bases. CDR1 and CDR2 (germline): PRHDT, FYEKMQ (reference sequence). The CDR3 totals 16 residues. The J segment lost 1 base and the V segment lost 2 bases, leaving 6 bases of the junction unmatched. CDR3 in DNA: TGTGCCAGCAGCTTATTCGCGGGAGATGGCACAGATACGCAGTATTTT. Its protein is CASSLFAGDGTDTQYF.

This sequence joins TRBV7-9 and TRBJ1-2; TRBD1 aligns across 9 bases. Germline V gene sequence: CDR1 SEHNR, CDR2 FQNEAQ (reference sequence). Trimming at V came to 5 bases and at J to 4 bases, leaving 8 bases not matched to a gene. The CDR3 covers 15 residues. The CDR3 region is CASSPGTGFGYGYTF. In DNA, the CDR3 is TGTGCCAGCAGCCCCGGGACAGGGTTTGGCTATGGCTACACCTTC.

This chain links TRBV18 with TRBJ2-7; TRBD1 matches 9 bases. Germline V gene sequence: CDR1 KGHSH, CDR2 LQKENI. V was pared by 6 bases and J by 6 bases, with 12 bases of the junction left unmatched. The CDR3 extends over 15 amino acids. The CDR3 DNA sequence: TGTGCCAGCTCTCCCACCGGGACAGGGTTTTCCGAGCAGTACTTC. It specifies CASSPTGTGFSEQYF.

The chain carries TRBV14 and TRBJ1-4, with 8 bases fitting TRBD1. Germline assignment: CDR1 SGHDN and CDR2 FVKESK. V shed 4 bases and J 6 bases; nucleotides not matched to a gene: 7. The CDR3 runs 15 residues. As DNA, the CDR3 is TGTGCCAGCAGCCTGCGACAGGGGAGGGATGAAAAACTGTTTTTT. Its translation: CASSLRQGRDEKLFF.

V usage is TRBV19 and J usage is TRBJ2-7; TRBD1 is a possible D gene (5 bases). CDR1 is LNHDA, CDR2 SQIVND, per germline (reference sequence). With 5 bases removed from V and 0 bases from J, the gap between germline ends came to 11 bases. The CDR3 spans 14 residues. DNA of the CDR3: TGTGCCAGTAGTGCCGACAGTCTCTCCTACGAGCAGTACTTC. This gives the protein CASSADSLSYEQYF.

The chain links TRBV28 to TRBJ2-1; no clear D. V lost 3 bases and J 0 bases, leaving 15 bases between the germline ends. CDR1 is MDHEN, CDR2 SYDVKM, per germline. This CDR3 comprises 17 residues. CDR3 amino acids: CASSLTSRLSSYNEQFF. CDR3 coding DNA: TGTGCCAGCAGTTTGACCTCCCGTTTAAGCTCCTACAATGAGCAGTTCTTC. Together with reference TRBV28 and TRBJ2-1, the CDR3 gives the full variable domain: DVKVTQSSRYLVKRTGEKVFLECVQDMDHENMFWYRQDPGLGLRLIYFSYDVKMKEKGDIPEGYSVSREKKERFSLILESASTNQTSMYLCASSLTSRLSSYNEQFFGPGTRLTVL.

The chain is built from TRBV7-9 and TRBJ2-6; D is undetermined. Germline loops: CDR1 SEHNR, CDR2 FQNEAQ (reference sequence). Trimming stripped 3 bases from V and 4 bases from J, with 13 bases between. The CDR3 totals 16 residues. Written as DNA, the CDR3 is TGTGCCAGCAGCTTGGGCCCATTGGCCGGGGCCAACGTCCTGACTTTC. This translates into CASSLGPLAGANVLTF. The complete variable domain, with remaining parts taken from reference TRBV7-9 and TRBJ2-6, reads DTGVSQNPRHKITKRGQNVTFRCDPISEHNRLYWYRQTLGQGPEFLTYFQNEAQLEKSRLLSDRFSAERPKGSFSTLEIQRTEQGDSAMYLCASSLGPLAGANVLTFGAGSRLTVL.

The chain employs TRBV9 and TRBJ2-2; D not certain. Germline V CDR1 and CDR2: SGDLS, YYNGEE. The CDR3 sequence is 12 residues long. V was shortened by 3 bases and J by 5 bases, with 5 bases between the two germline ends. The CDR3 coding sequence is TGTGCCAGCAGCGAGATAACCGGGGAGCTGTTTTTT. Translation gives CASSEITGELFF.

The chain uses TRBV4-2 and TRBJ2-4, with 9 bases fitting TRBD1. The CDR3 runs to 15 residues. Germline CDR1 LGHNA, CDR2 YNFKEQ. V gave up 4 bases and J gave up 9 bases; unmatched junction bases: 10. For the CDR3, the DNA is TGTGCCAGCAGCCGCTTCCGGACAGGGGAGGGCATTCAGTACTTC. It encodes CASSRFRTGEGIQYF.

The gene calls are TRBV27 and TRBJ2-7; D might be TRBD1 or TRBD2, each matching 6 bases. The CDR3 loop spans 15 amino acids. Per the germline V gene, CDR1 is MNHEY and CDR2 is SMNVEV (reference sequence). V was cut by 6 bases and J by 1 base, with 16 bases left in between. The CDR3 region has the DNA TGTGCCAGCAGCCCCTTTGGGGGGCTATCCTACGAGCAGTACTTC. This translates into CASSPFGGLSYEQYF.

For this clone: Other DNA sequences from this sample encode an identical CDR3 as well. The chain joins TRBV4-1 to TRBJ2-7; TRBD2 matches at 7 bases. The CDR3 is made up of 20 amino acids. Losses at the gene ends were 3 bases for V and 3 bases for J; bases not matched to a gene: 23. Germline V gives CDR1 MGHRA, CDR2 YSYEKL. The CDR3 loop reads CASSQGPRVAPSGTHYEQYF. CDR3 nucleotides: TGCGCCAGCAGCCAGGGGCCCAGGGTTGCTCCCAGCGGGACCCACTACGAGCAGTACTTC.

CDR3 nucleotide sequence: TGTGCCAGCGGAGGGGGACCCACAGATACGCAGTATTTT. The encoded protein is CASGGGPTDTQYF. The chain employs TRBV6-5 and TRBJ2-3; D possibly matches TRBD1 or TRBD2 (6 bases each). Germline V gene data show CDR1 as MNHEY and CDR2 as SVGAGI. V was pared by 8 bases and J by 2 bases, with 11 bases between. This CDR3 spans 13 amino acids.

This chain joins TRBV27 and TRBJ1-3; a weak D match, TRBD1 (6 bases). Trimming stripped 3 bases from V and 0 bases from J, with 9 bases between. Per the germline V gene, CDR1 is MNHEY and CDR2 is SMNVEV (reference sequence). The length of the CDR3 is 15 residues. CDR3 in amino acids: CASSLDSNSGNTIYF. The CDR3 DNA sequence: TGTGCCAGCAGTTTGGACAGTAACTCTGGAAACACCATATATTTT.

The gene calls are TRBV13 and TRBJ1-1, with D possibly TRBD1 on 5 matching bases. The germline gives CDR1 PRHDT, CDR2 FYEKMQ (reference sequence). The CDR3 contains 15 residues. The V and J ends lost 3 bases and 3 bases respectively, with 14 bases between them. The CDR3 region is CASSFPGWGDTEAFF. In DNA form, the CDR3 reads TGTGCCAGCAGCTTCCCCGGGTGGGGGGACACTGAAGCTTTCTTT.

In this sample, this clone turned up once. The chain employs TRBV30 and TRBJ2-1, with D tentatively TRBD1 or TRBD2 (5 bases each). The germline V gene has CDR1 GTSNPN and CDR2 SVGIG (reference sequence). V was pared by 0 bases and J by 5 bases, with 11 bases between. CDR3 size: 14 residues. The CDR3 reads CAWSVGRENNEQFF. CDR3 in DNA: TGTGCCTGGAGTGTGGGCAGGGAGAACAATGAGCAGTTCTTC.

The CDR3 reads CASREEDTGNQPQHF. In nucleotides, the CDR3 is TGTGCCAGTAGGGAGGAAGATACGGGCAATCAGCCCCAGCATTTT. The gene calls are TRBV19 and TRBJ1-5, with D unclear. The CDR3 runs 15 residues. CDR1 is LNHDA, CDR2 SQIVND, per germline (reference sequence). Trimming stripped 6 bases from V and 2 bases from J, with 14 bases between.

The chain couples TRBV7-8 to TRBJ2-1, with D tentatively TRBD2 (5 bases). This CDR3 spans 15 amino acids. V dropped 2 bases and J dropped 0 bases, with 8 bases sitting between them. CDR1 and CDR2 (germline): SGHVS, FQNEAQ. CDR3 nucleotide sequence: TGTGCCAGCAGCTTAAGGGAGTCCTCCTACAATGAGCAGTTCTTC. Translation gives CASSLRESSYNEQFF.

V gene TRBV28 combines with J gene TRBJ2-7; 7 positions match TRBD1. V shed 5 bases and J 3 bases; nucleotides not matched to a gene: 7. The germline CDR1 and CDR2 sequences are MDHEN and SYDVKM. The CDR3 consists of 14 residues. CDR3 nucleotide sequence: TGTGCCAGCAGTGGCCACAGGGGTGGCTACGAGCAGTACTTC. It is translated as CASSGHRGGYEQYF.

The chain employs TRBV19 and TRBJ1-5; no clear D. The CDR3 runs 15 residues. Trimming cost V 2 bases and J 2 bases, with 10 bases left between them. The germline V gene has CDR1 LNHDA and CDR2 SQIVND (reference sequence). The CDR3 nucleotides are TGTGCCAGTAGTATATTCGGACTTGGCAATCAGCCCCAGCATTTT. Amino acids: CASSIFGLGNQPQHF.

V and J are TRBV7-9 and TRBJ2-1, with TRBD2 matching 7 bases. The ends lost 5 bases at V and 2 bases at J; junction bases unmatched: 9. Germline-derived CDR1 and CDR2 are SEHNR and FQNEAQ (reference sequence). The CDR3 spans 16 residues. The CDR3 DNA reads TGTGCCAGCAGCCCCCCCCTAGCGGTCACCTACAATGAGCAGTTCTTC. Its translation: CASSPPLAVTYNEQFF.

The gene calls are TRBV14 and TRBJ1-1; a possible D gene is TRBD1 (5 bases). The CDR3 has 13 amino acids. Germline assignment: CDR1 SGHDN and CDR2 FVKESK. V was shortened by 1 base and J by 8 bases, with 11 bases between the two germline ends. In DNA form, the CDR3 reads TGTGCCAGCAGCCAAGGACAGTCCGGGGAAGCTTTCTTT. Translated: CASSQGQSGEAFF.

The chain joins TRBV27 to TRBJ1-1, with D possibly matching TRBD1 (5 bases). CDR1 and CDR2 from the germline V gene are MNHEY and SMNVEV (reference sequence). The CDR3 contains 13 residues. Trimming left V 7 bases short and J 4 bases short, with 13 bases between. CDR3 sequence: CASKKGRGTEAFF. CDR3 DNA: TGTGCCAGCAAGAAGGGGAGAGGCACTGAAGCTTTCTTT.

The gene calls are TRBV11-2 and TRBJ1-1; a possible D gene is TRBD1 (5 bases). CDR1 is SGHAT and CDR2 is FQNNGV in the germline V gene. V was cut by 3 bases and J by 0 bases, with 8 bases left in between. CDR3 length: 14 amino acids. The DNA of the CDR3 is TGTGCCAGCAGCTTGGGGCAGTTGAACACTGAAGCTTTCTTT. This codes for CASSLGQLNTEAFF.

This clone appeared a single time. In DNA, the CDR3 is TGTGCCAGCAGTCTAGGGACATCCCAAGAGACCCAGTACTTC. Encoded protein: CASSLGTSQETQYF. The chain combines TRBV13 with TRBJ2-5; D possibly corresponds to TRBD1 (6 bases). Germline V gene sequence: CDR1 PRHDT, CDR2 FYEKMQ (reference sequence). The V end was cut by 6 bases, the J end by 1 base, with 12 bases between. The CDR3 consists of 14 residues.